Below are 16 T cell receptor beta chains sequenced from a single sample in a study of regulatory T cells in long-lasting Graves disease. This sample's time point: persistent/refractory GD, antithyroid drugs over 5 years with positive TRAb. Scientists built the TCR library using RNA that was extracted from PBMCs. Both iRepertoire HTBI primers and Arm-PCR of CDR3 regions were used to build the TCR beta libraries. TCRdb recomputed calls from the multiplex PCR reads with MiXCR, one row per CDR3 protein. The profile shows 700,000 or so distinct CDR3 sequences, approximately 29% of them singletons. The material was peripheral blood mononuclear cells (PBMCs), obtained when the disease was refractory, from a patient treated with antithyroid drugs. The receptors were gathered from a female donor with Graves disease.

This clonotype was counted between two and nine times. The CDR3 is CASSLKGVSYTF. The CDR3 region has the DNA TGTGCCAGCAGTTTGAAGGGGGTCAGCTACACCTTC. This chain joins TRBV28 and TRBJ1-2; perhaps TRBD1 as D (6 bases). The germline V gene encodes CDR1 MDHEN and CDR2 SYDVKM. CDR3 length: 12 amino acids. Deletions cut 3 bases from V and 9 bases from J, with 11 bases between.

The chain combines TRBV28 with TRBJ1-2; no clear D gene. CDR1 is MDHEN and CDR2 is SYDVKM in the germline V gene. V dropped 10 bases and J dropped 2 bases, with 14 bases sitting between them. This CDR3 has 13 residues. Here the CDR3 reads CATTPSLNYGYTF. CDR3 nucleotide sequence: TGTGCCACCACCCCGAGCCTGAACTATGGCTACACCTTC.

This clonotype appeared many times. The chain joins TRBV2 to TRBJ2-7; tentatively, D is TRBD1 (6 bases). V was trimmed by 6 bases and J by 5 bases, leaving 20 bases between them. In germline, CDR1 is SNHLY, CDR2 FYNNEI. CDR3 length: 15 residues. CDR3 loop: CASSHSGSGANEQYF. The CDR3, as DNA: TGTGCCAGCAGCCACTCAGGCTCAGGGGCAAACGAGCAGTACTTC.

This clonotype was picked up a small number of times. CDR3 amino acids: CASSLATQTGSNSPLHF. In DNA, the CDR3 is TGTGCCAGCAGTCTAGCTACACAGACAGGTTCTAATTCACCCCTCCACTTT. The chain links TRBV28 to TRBJ1-6, with D perhaps matching TRBD1 (6 bases). Germline V lookup: CDR1 MDHEN, CDR2 SYDVKM. Trimming took 5 bases from V and 6 from J, leaving 20 bases between them. There are 17 residues in the CDR3.

This chain connects TRBV27 to TRBJ2-7; 9 bases agree with TRBD2. The germline V gene encodes CDR1 MNHEY and CDR2 SMNVEV (reference sequence). V gave up 4 bases and J gave up 1 base; unmatched junction bases: 8. The CDR3 covers 16 residues. The CDR3 DNA reads TGTGCCAGCAGTTCCGTCTCGGGACTAGCATCCTACGAGCAGTACTTC. Protein product: CASSSVSGLASYEQYF.

The rearrangement links TRBV5-5 to TRBJ2-5; 8 bases are a match to TRBD1. J was trimmed by 4 bases and V by 1 base; bases with no gene match: 9. Germline CDR1 SGHKS, CDR2 YYEKEE (reference sequence). The CDR3 runs to 16 residues. Here the CDR3 DNA reads TGTGCCAGCAGCTTGTTCGGGCAGGGGGCTTCAGAGACCCAGTACTTC. Its protein product is CASSLFGQGASETQYF.

This clonotype was recorded a few times. The chain couples TRBV6-1 to TRBJ1-1, with D unresolved. V lost 6 bases and J lost 3, with 20 bases in between. The CDR3 is made up of 16 amino acids. Germline V CDR1 and CDR2: MNHNS, SASEGT. As DNA, the CDR3 is TGTGCCAGCAGATCAATAGTGGGAGCCCTGGACACTGAAGCTTTCTTT. Translated: CASRSIVGALDTEAFF.

The gene calls are TRBV5-1 and TRBJ1-1, with TRBD1 identical over 9 bases. J lost 5 bases, V lost 6 bases, and 8 bases had no gene match. Germline CDR1 and CDR2: SGHRS and YFSETQ. This CDR3 has 14 amino acids. CDR3: CASTPWTGETEAFF. CDR3 coding DNA: TGCGCCAGCACCCCTTGGACAGGGGAAACTGAAGCTTTCTTT.

The V call is TRBV29-1, the J call TRBJ2-7; D is ambiguous. This CDR3 contains 15 residues. Trimming cost V 5 bases and J 3 bases, with 20 bases left between them. Germline V gene data show CDR1 as SQVTM and CDR2 as ANQGSEA. The CDR3 protein is CSVLEVGSRRYEQYF. The CDR3 DNA reads as TGCAGCGTTTTAGAGGTGGGTTCGCGTCGCTACGAGCAGTACTTC.

This clonotype was counted at least ten times. V usage is TRBV6-1 and J usage is TRBJ2-5; 9 positions match TRBD2. CDR3 size: 16 residues. V shed 7 bases and J 4 bases; nucleotides not matched to a gene: 13. Germline CDR1 MNHNS, CDR2 SASEGT. The CDR3 DNA follows: TGTGCCAGCAACACCGGGCGGGAGGGATCCAGAGAGACCCAGTACTTC. It encodes CASNTGREGSRETQYF.

Notes on this clonotype: This may be a read error: a much more frequent sequence differs by one nucleotide. The chain has TRBV15 and TRBJ1-6, with unresolved D. This CDR3 has 11 residues. Trimming stripped 5 bases from V and 7 bases from J, with 3 bases between. Germline CDR1 is LNHNV and CDR2 is YYDKDF (reference sequence). Here the CDR3 DNA reads TGTGCCACCAGCGGGAATTCACCCCTCCACTTT. Encoded protein: CATSGNSPLHF. The full variable domain, rest sourced from reference TRBV15 and TRBJ1-6, is DAMVIQNPRYQVTQFGKPVTLSCSQTLNHNVMYWYQQKSSQAPKLLFHYYDKDFNNEADTPDNFQSRRPNTSFCFLDIRSPGLGDTAMYLCATSGNSPLHFGNGTRLTVT.

This clonotype was seen many times. The genes are TRBV6-2 or TRBV6-3 and TRBJ2-5; 9 nucleotides line up with TRBD1. The CDR3 covers 17 residues. Germline V gene data show CDR1 as MNHEY and CDR2 as SVGEGT. V dropped 4 bases and J dropped 2; count of bases not matched to a gene: 11. CDR3 protein: CASSSRMDRGVQETQYF. The DNA of the CDR3 is TGTGCCAGCAGTTCCCGCATGGACAGGGGTGTACAAGAGACCCAGTACTTC.

This clonotype was observed a few times. The chain has TRBV11-2 and TRBJ1-4, with 9 bases aligning to TRBD1. CDR3 length: 15 amino acids. Germline values: CDR1 SGHAT, CDR2 FQNNGV. The V segment lost 3 bases and the J segment 7 bases; nucleotides outside the gene matches: 6. The CDR3 loop is CASSLDRGSAEKLFF. The CDR3 DNA reads TGTGCCAGCAGCTTGGACAGGGGTTCGGCTGAAAAACTGTTTTTT.

This clonotype was counted ten times or more. The chain uses TRBV12-3 or TRBV12-4 and TRBJ1-2; D not resolved. Trimming cost V 9 bases and J 6 bases, with 11 bases left between them. CDR3 size: 11 residues. The CDR3 is CASNGRHGYTF. The CDR3 nucleotides read TGTGCCAGTAACGGGCGACATGGCTACACCTTC.

In this sample, this clonotype turned up a few times. The chain couples TRBV20-1 to TRBJ2-4; TRBD2 matches at 7 bases. The CDR3 runs 16 residues. Looked up from germline, CDR1 is DFQATT and CDR2 is SNEGSKA (reference sequence). The V gene end was trimmed by 1 base and the J gene end by 3 bases; junction bases not matched to a gene: 9. In DNA, the CDR3 is TGCAGTGCTAGAGGTTTGCGGGAGTGGGGCAAAAACATTCAGTACTTC. Encoded protein: CSARGLREWGKNIQYF.

This clonotype was seen a few times. J is TRBJ1-1 and V is TRBV19; TRBD1 is a possible D gene (5 bases). Germline CDR1 LNHDA, CDR2 SQIVND (reference sequence). The CDR3 sequence is 15 residues long. V was trimmed by 5 bases and J by 0 bases, leaving 13 bases between them. CDR3 amino acids: CASSPRQRMNTEAFF. Here the CDR3 DNA reads TGTGCCAGTAGTCCGCGACAGCGAATGAACACTGAAGCTTTCTTT.